The TCR beta chain described here comes from a study of immune heterogeneity within non-small cell lung tumors. Study-level results: Recurrence of the same dominant CDR3 beta clonotypes was seen across tumor sites within a patient, and site-unique high-frequency clones were present alongside them.

Multiplex PCR amplified the TCR beta CDR3 region. Its first round ran for approximately 10 cycles with 32 V and 13 J primers. TCRdb re-called the multiplex PCR reads with MiXCR, one entry per CDR3 protein. Of roughly 2,700 distinct CDR3 sequences listed, around two fifths are singletons. The template consisted of bulk tumor genomic DNA, with about 620 ng used per sample. The authors collected several far-apart biopsies from each primary tumor during surgery. Enrolled individuals presented with untreated, newly diagnosed non-small cell lung cancer and received curative surgery. Within the sample, this clonotype is medium-sized. The antigen is undetermined. CDR1 is DFQATT and CDR2 is SNEGSKA in the germline V gene (reference sequence). CDR3 length equals 14 residues. With 6 bases removed from V and 0 bases from J, the gap between germline ends came to 15 bases.

The sample comprised lung tumor tissue. This receptor was identified in a woman aged 45-65 years with non-small cell lung cancer. This chain joins TRBV20-1 and TRBJ2-7; D ambiguous. CDR3: CSATAVLSSYEQYF. The DNA of the CDR3 is TGCAGTGCGACCGCCGTCTTGAGCTCCTACGAGCAGTACTTC.